These 19 T cell receptor beta chains came from one sample sequenced in a study of blood T cell repertoires in COVID-19. The table came from immunoSEQ multiplex PCR; TCRdb's copy has only in-frame clones and leaves some out. The sample has approximately 250,000 clones; approximately 85% are singletons. The sample taken for sequencing was PBMCs or T cells enriched from blood (not recorded which). These receptors all come from a woman between 45 and 65 years old with acute COVID-19.

This chain joins TRBV18 and TRBJ1-2; 7 bases are a match to TRBD1. Germline V CDR1 and CDR2: KGHSH, LQKENI. This CDR3 is built from 13 residues. J gave up 8 bases and V 3 bases, and 6 bases lay outside the gene matches. The CDR3 sequence is CASSPGTERGYTF. The CDR3 region has the DNA TGTGCCAGCTCACCCGGGACAGAGAGGGGCTACACCTTC.

This chain links TRBV30 with TRBJ1-6, with D possibly being TRBD1 (6 bases). Trimming took 1 base from V and 8 from J, leaving 6 bases between them. This CDR3 is 12 amino acids long. The germline CDR1 and CDR2 sequences are GTSNPN and SVGIG (reference sequence). Here the CDR3 DNA reads TGTGCCTGGAGTGACAGGGATTCACCCCTCCACTTT. Translated, it gives CAWSDRDSPLHF.

The V and J genes are TRBV10-3 and TRBJ1-2; tentatively, D is TRBD1 (5 bases). The CDR3 totals 13 residues. Trimming shortened V by 5 bases and J by 8 bases, and 15 bases separated the two germline ends. CDR1 and CDR2 from the germline V gene are ENHRY and SYGVKD. Written as DNA, the CDR3 is TGTGCCATCAGTCCAGACAGTCCGCGAGGCTACACCTTC. This gives the protein CAISPDSPRGYTF.

The chain uses TRBV7-8 and TRBJ2-7; 8 bases agree with TRBD2. CDR1 and CDR2 (germline): SGHVS, FQNEAQ. This CDR3 spans 15 amino acids. Losses at the gene ends were 3 bases for V and 1 base for J; bases not matched to a gene: 5. The CDR3: CASSFLSGASYEQYF. The CDR3, as DNA: TGTGCCAGCAGCTTCCTTAGCGGGGCTTCCTACGAGCAGTACTTC.

The rearrangement uses TRBV6-6 and TRBJ1-1; a possible D gene is TRBD1 (6 bases). The V and J ends lost 4 bases and 6 bases respectively, with 15 bases between them. Germline V gene lookup returns CDR1 MNHNY and CDR2 SVGAGI (reference sequence). The CDR3 has 14 residues. For the CDR3, the DNA is TGTGCCAGCAGTTTCGGACAGTCAAAAGCTGAAGCTTTCTTT. This codes for CASSFGQSKAEAFF.

V is TRBV30 and J is TRBJ1-1, with D possibly matching TRBD1 (6 bases). In germline, CDR1 is GTSNPN, CDR2 SVGIG (reference sequence). The CDR3 runs 15 residues. V was shortened by 0 bases and J by 5 bases, with 16 bases between the two germline ends. This CDR3 reads CAWSVPWGLGTEAFF. Written as DNA, the CDR3 is TGTGCCTGGAGTGTACCTTGGGGGCTTGGGACTGAAGCTTTCTTT.

J is TRBJ1-1 and V is TRBV10-1; 10 bases line up with TRBD1. The CDR3 is 14 amino acids. Germline V lookup: CDR1 WNHNN, CDR2 SYGVQD (reference sequence). Losses at the gene ends were 3 bases for V and 7 bases for J; bases not matched to a gene: 5. The CDR3 region is CASSEGTGDREAFF. The DNA of the CDR3 is TGCGCCAGCAGTGAAGGGACAGGGGACCGTGAAGCTTTCTTT.

The CDR3 is CATHRGLKNIQYF. The CDR3, as DNA: TGTGCCACCCACAGGGGGCTTAAAAACATTCAGTACTTC. The gene calls are TRBV24-1 and TRBJ2-4, with 9 bases lining up with TRBD1. Germline values: CDR1 KGHDR, CDR2 SFDVKD. V was pared by 9 bases and J by 4 bases, with 3 bases of the junction left unmatched. The CDR3 sequence is 13 residues long.

The J gene is TRBJ2-5, the V gene TRBV10-3, with TRBD2 matching over 8 bases. The germline CDR1 and CDR2 sequences are ENHRY and SYGVKD. The CDR3 consists of 15 residues. V dropped 8 bases and J dropped 5; count of bases not matched to a gene: 13. CDR3 in amino acids: CAIGEARGAGETQYF. The CDR3 DNA reads TGTGCCATCGGAGAGGCGCGGGGGGCGGGCGAGACCCAGTACTTC.

This clone was recorded once. The gene calls are TRBV12-3 or TRBV12-4 and TRBJ1-2; D not resolved. This CDR3 contains 12 residues. Trimming shortened V by 7 bases and J by 1 base, and 7 bases separated the two germline ends. The CDR3 region is CASIQNNYGYTF. The CDR3 DNA sequence: TGTGCCAGCATTCAGAATAACTATGGCTACACCTTC.

V and J are TRBV5-1 and TRBJ1-2; D is possibly TRBD1 (5 bases). Trimming took 4 bases from V and 1 from J, leaving 11 bases between them. This CDR3 spans 14 amino acids. Per the germline V gene, CDR1 is SGHRS and CDR2 is YFSETQ. The CDR3 nucleotides read TGCGCCAGCAGCGCGCCAGGGATTAACTATGGCTACACCTTC. This sequence encodes CASSAPGINYGYTF. Using reference TRBV5-1 and TRBJ1-2 for the parts outside the CDR3, the full variable domain is KAGVTQTPRYLIKTRGQQVTLSCSPISGHRSVSWYQQTPGQGLQFLFEYFSETQRNKGNFPGRFSGRQFSNSRSEMNVSTLELGDSALYLCASSAPGINYGYTFGSGTRLTVV.

The genes are TRBV6-2 or TRBV6-3 and TRBJ1-2; TRBD1 is a possible D gene (6 bases). CDR3 length equals 14 residues. The V gene's germline CDR1 is MNHEY and CDR2 SVGEGT. Trimming stripped 6 bases from V and 0 bases from J, with 11 bases between. In nucleotides, the CDR3 is TGTGCCAGCAGCCACGGGACAACTAACTATGGCTACACCTTC. This encodes CASSHGTTNYGYTF.

The chain carries TRBV11-2 and TRBJ1-2; 11 nucleotides match TRBD1. The CDR3 is 17 amino acids. Germline CDR1 reads SGHAT; CDR2 reads FQNNGV. Trimming took 3 bases from V and 6 from J; bases not matched to a gene: 12. As DNA, the CDR3 is TGTGCCAGCAGCTTTACCCGGACAGGGGGCGACGGAGATGGCTACACCTTC. Residues: CASSFTRTGGDGDGYTF.

V usage is TRBV30 and J usage is TRBJ2-5, with TRBD2 matching 10 bases. CDR3 size: 15 residues. V lost 2 bases and J lost 2; bases outside the gene matches: 5. CDR1 and CDR2 from the germline V gene are GTSNPN and SVGIG (reference sequence). CDR3 coding DNA: TGTGCCTGGAGTAGCCTAGCGGGGGCACAAGAGACCCAGTACTTC. Its protein product is CAWSSLAGAQETQYF.

V is TRBV5-1 and J is TRBJ2-7; 10 positions match TRBD1. In germline, CDR1 is SGHRS, CDR2 YFSETQ. V shed 4 bases, J shed 5 bases, and the junction held 12 bases outside the gene matches. The length of the CDR3 is 16 residues. CDR3 DNA sequence: TGCGCCAGCAGCCGACAGGGACAGGGGATAGGTGACGAGCAGTACTTC. Translating gives CASSRQGQGIGDEQYF. Full variable domain (rest looked up from reference TRBV5-1 and TRBJ2-7): KAGVTQTPRYLIKTRGQQVTLSCSPISGHRSVSWYQQTPGQGLQFLFEYFSETQRNKGNFPGRFSGRQFSNSRSEMNVSTLELGDSALYLCASSRQGQGIGDEQYFGPGTRLTVT.

In regard to this clone: At one end the junction does not follow the germline gene, possibly because of a read error. The V call is TRBV5-1, the J call TRBJ2-7; perhaps TRBD2 as D (6 bases). CDR3 size: 13 residues. Germline V CDR1 and CDR2: SGHRS, YFSETQ. The CDR3 DNA is TGCGCCAGCAGTTTGGGACTCATCTACGAGCAGTACTTC. This sequence encodes CASSLGLIYEQYF.

The chain employs TRBV27 and TRBJ2-2; TRBD1 might be the D (6 bases). V lost 6 bases and J 4 bases, leaving 15 bases between the germline ends. Looked up from germline, CDR1 is MNHEY and CDR2 is SMNVEV (reference sequence). This CDR3 has 15 amino acids. This CDR3 is CASRTGTRSTGELFF. The CDR3 nucleotides are TGTGCCAGCAGGACCGGGACAAGGAGCACCGGGGAGCTGTTTTTT.

The chain employs TRBV11-2 and TRBJ1-6, with a weak D call TRBD1 (5 bases). The CDR3 is made up of 15 amino acids. V was clipped by 5 bases and J by 6 bases, with 14 bases between them. Per the germline V gene, CDR1 is SGHAT and CDR2 is FQNNGV. The CDR3 sequence: CASSPAPGFNSPLHF. CDR3 nucleotides: TGTGCCAGCAGCCCAGCCCCAGGGTTTAATTCACCCCTCCACTTT. Complete variable domain (other parts from reference TRBV11-2 and TRBJ1-6): EAGVAQSPRYKIIEKRQSVAFWCNPISGHATLYWYQQILGQGPKLLIQFQNNGVVDDSQLPKDRFSAERLKGVDSTLKIQPAKLEDSAVYLCASSPAPGFNSPLHFGNGTRLTVT.

This chain uses TRBV11-2 with TRBJ1-1; no clear D. Trimming removed 5 bases at V and 4 bases at J, with 17 bases between. Germline assignment: CDR1 SGHAT and CDR2 FQNNGV. This CDR3 contains 15 residues. CDR3 loop: CASSPGRAALTEAFF. For the CDR3, the DNA is TGTGCCAGCAGCCCCGGGAGGGCAGCCCTCACTGAAGCTTTCTTT.